This record concerns one TCR beta chain sequence. Its antigen is not yet known. No quality values exist for individual bases; no much larger clone is one base distant. This specimen belongs to a study of T cells in Graves' hyperthyroidism and ophthalmopathy (dated by TCRdb to 2018 to 2020). Broadly, across the study: Peripheral blood was sampled at the time of initial diagnosis, prior to any treatment. To identify distinguishing TCR V-J signatures, a discovery cohort of about a hundred patients was used, comprising some 45 with Graves' ophthalmopathy and approximately 57 with stable Graves' hyperthyroidism. Whether ophthalmopathy could be predicted prospectively was tested in an independent validation cohort made up of 18 hyperthyroidism patients plus 17 patients who later progressed to ophthalmopathy. The approximately 98 discovery patients were randomly divided into training and test sets at a 7:3 ratio. In addition, the study compared T-cell repertoires in thyroid tissue and in blood from roughly six Graves' hyperthyroidism patients. After blood sampling, hyperthyroidism patients were treated with methimazole at a starting dose of 30 mg daily, and ophthalmopathy patients were treated with high-dose intravenous methylprednisolone. The paper describes TCR Vbeta CDR3 sequencing of about 140 peripheral blood samples, made up of roughly 45 ophthalmopathy patients, approximately 73 hyperthyroidism patients and 17 progressor patients. Findings and caveats that apply to the study as a whole: In validation, progression to ophthalmopathy was predicted by the model with 70.59% sensitivity and about 72% specificity, a median of approximately 6.5 months before onset. Most expanded thyroid clonotypes (frequency above 0.001) were also detected in blood, suggesting blood repertoires may reflect thyroid immune responses. A 13 V-J signature model separated ophthalmopathy from stable hyperthyroidism, with around 88% sensitivity and about 81% specificity in cross-validation and 80%/75% in testing. Sample size was not statistically predetermined, and investigators were not blinded to group allocation.

The hyperthyroidism patients were between 18 and 65 years old and newly diagnosed, with a disease duration of less than 2 months. Any patient with an uncontrolled infection, another autoimmune disease, pregnancy or lactation was excluded. Diagnoses relied on clinical symptoms, serum thyroxine and TRAb, thyroid ultrasound and orbital computed tomography. Blood from progressor patients was drawn when they were first diagnosed with hyperthyroidism, before any ophthalmopathy symptoms appeared. PBMCs were isolated from around 10 ml of fresh peripheral blood by Ficoll-Paque density gradient centrifugation. Progressor patients were defined as those initially diagnosed with Graves' hyperthyroidism in whom ophthalmopathy developed during follow-up. Total RNA was extracted with Trizol reagent, and quality was checked on an Agilent 2100 Bioanalyzer. Amplification of TCR beta CDR3 regions was carried out from RNA transcripts. For the first round of RT-PCR on the TCR CDR3, the HTBI primer set was used together with the Qiagen OneStep RT-PCR kit. The libraries were constructed in a second round of multiplex PCR and then size-selected and purified. The libraries were sequenced on an Illumina HiSeq2000 using paired-end 100 bp reads. Concerning the study's data processing: SOAPnuke was used to process the raw data, with reads discarded if the reads contained adapters or uncalled bases, had a mean Phred below 15, or lacked an exact constant-primer or identifier match. High-quality paired reads were merged with COPE v1.2.5, and unique nucleotide sequences were defined as clonotypes. MiTCR v1.1 was used to align clonotypes to the IMGT TRBV, TRBD and TRBJ reference segments. The analysis included only V-J combinations with a frequency above 0.0001, which together covered over 98% of the repertoires. The TCS score was defined as F50 (clonal expansion) divided by E x V (chaos), with BLOSUM62-based TCRdist calculated between CDR3 peptides within each V-J. Welch's t-statistics and random forest reduced around 520 V-J features to around 14, which were used in a naive Bayes classifier (R e1071). TCRdb handled the public reads itself, with Q25 trimming in fastp and clone calling in MiXCR, and kept productive beta chains. Rows are unified per CDR3 protein, each entry keeping the most common DNA and genes. The V and J calls and clone size come from TCRdb's table, not from the authors' own analysis. In all, the sample holds 280,000 or so distinct CDR3 sequences, and about 25% of those were seen once. Roughly 24% of the sample is in the top ten clones.

V sheds 3 bases and J sheds 0 bases, leaving 11 bases between their ends. The CDR3 has 15 amino acids, counting the end cysteine and phenylalanine. The CDR3 DNA has 45 bases and is translated from base 1. The source of this sequence is a middle-aged man with Graves' hyperthyroidism that later progressed to Graves' ophthalmopathy. Sequenced sample: blood. The sequence is built from TRBV12-3 or TRBV12-4 and TRBJ1-1; no D segment can be confidently identified. The CDR3 protein: CASSLSSGMNTEAFF. Here is the DNA: TGTGCCAGCAGTTTGAGTTCTGGGATGAACACTGAAGCTTTCTTT.